The TCR beta chain under discussion was sequenced for a study of early T cells in non-severe SARS-CoV-2 infection. V lost 2 bases to trimming and J lost 0 bases, with 12 bases between them. CDR1 SGHKS and CDR2 YYEKEE come from the germline V gene (reference sequence). The CDR3 contains 16 residues. At least ten counts were recorded for this clonotype. Its specificity is not known. Study observations and caveats: The VDJdb matching leaned toward anti-spike CD8 responses and overlooked private and CD4 specificities.

Tagging with unique molecular identifiers was applied to individual cDNA molecules. A single record per CDR3 protein comes from TCRdb applying MiXCR to the 5' RACE reads. The sample has 70,000 to 85,000 distinct CDR3 sequences, about 12% seen once. V is TRBV5-5 and J is TRBJ1-5; possibly TRBD1 for D (5 bases). Sequencing used whole blood. The receptor was derived from an adult who was a healthcare worker with PCR-confirmed SARS-CoV-2 infection or an uninfected control (not recorded which). The CDR3 bases are TGTGCCAGCAGCTTTGGCGCGGGGGGTAGCAATCAGCCCCAGCATTTT. As protein: CASSFGAGGSNQPQHF.